This is a list of T cell receptor beta chains from one sample in a study of shared clonotypes between healthy human individuals. Data came from immunoSEQ multiplex PCR; TCRdb stores just in-frame clones and leaves some out. The data show more than 2,000,000 clones, more than 90% seen once. Sequencing used naive CD4+ T cells sorted from blood. These receptors all come from a man aged 18 to 35 in good health. Each CDR3 is given with its conserved first and last residue. The D gene is left open where the match is weak. Clone size is shown for a subset of rows, as once, few, many or a class of expanded clone.

TRBJ1-3,TRBV6-5,-,-,CASSYTQQSSGNTIYF,TGTGCCAGCAGTTACACACAGCAGAGCTCTGGAAACACCATATATTTT
TRBJ1-4,TRBV6-5,-,-,CASSLGKGGEKLFF,TGTGCCAGCAGCCTCGGGAAGGGGGGTGAAAAACTGTTTTTT
TRBJ2-2,TRBV7-2,TRBD1,-,CASSLGAGGLGGELFF,TGTGCCAGCAGCTTAGGGGCAGGGGGCTTAGGTGGGGAGCTGTTTTTT
TRBJ1-2,TRBV10-3,TRBD1,-,CAISSWGQGDGYTF,TGTGCCATCAGTTCTTGGGGACAGGGGGATGGCTACACCTTC
TRBJ2-3,TRBV19,TRBD1,-,CASSERPRDRTTDTQYF,TGTGCCAGTAGTGAACGACCCCGGGACAGAACCACAGATACGCAGTATTTT
TRBJ2-7,TRBV10-2,TRBD1,few,CASSEPFSSTGVEYF,TGCGCCAGCAGTGAGCCTTTCTCCTCGACAGGGGTGGAGTACTTC
TRBJ2-7,TRBV30,TRBD1,-,CAWSGQGYGEQYF,TGTGCCTGGTCGGGACAGGGGTATGGCGAGCAGTACTTC
TRBJ1-2,TRBV10-3,-,once,CAISLTDYGYTF,TGTGCCATCAGTCTCACAGACTATGGCTACACCTTC
TRBJ1-6,TRBV30,-,-,CAWSGTAYNSPLHF,TGTGCCTGGAGTGGGACAGCCTATAATTCACCCCTCCACTTT
TRBJ2-1,TRBV6-6,-,-,CASSYPEDRNEQFF,TGTGCCAGCAGTTACCCCGAGGACCGCAATGAGCAGTTCTTC
TRBJ2-1,TRBV12-5,-,-,CASGLPRDPDNEQFF,TGTGCTAGTGGTTTGCCTCGGGATCCGGATAATGAGCAGTTCTTC
TRBJ1-4,TRBV6-5,TRBD1,-,CASSSRTGDEKLFF,TGTGCCAGCAGTTCCAGGACAGGGGATGAAAAACTGTTTTTT
TRBJ1-1,TRBV11-1,TRBD1,-,CASSLWDRPTMNTEAFF,TGTGCCAGCAGCTTATGGGACAGGCCGACCATGAACACTGAAGCTTTCTTT
TRBJ1-1,TRBV5-8,TRBD1,-,CASSLGGTGQNTEAFF,TGTGCCAGCAGCTTGGGGGGGACAGGGCAGAACACTGAAGCTTTCTTT
TRBJ1-4,TRBV4-1,-,-,CASSQGSGTKEKLFF,TGCGCCAGCAGCCAAGGGTCAGGGACAAAGGAAAAACTGTTTTTT
TRBJ2-7,TRBV27,-,-,CASSQLLVGGHEQYF,TGTGCCAGCAGTCAACTATTAGTTGGCGGGCACGAGCAGTACTTC
TRBJ1-1,TRBV5-1,TRBD1,-,CASSPRQGTGEAFF,TGCGCCAGCAGCCCTCGACAGGGAACCGGTGAAGCTTTCTTT
TRBJ2-7,TRBV6-5,-,-,CASSYIARGLPYEQYF,TGTGCCAGCAGTTATATAGCCCGGGGGCTCCCCTACGAGCAGTACTTC